This T cell receptor (beta chain) was obtained from a study of Graves' ophthalmopathy and Graves' hyperthyroidism. TCR beta CDR3 amplification used RNA transcripts. HTBI primers served in a first-round RT-PCR, which a second-round multiplex PCR followed. In TCRdb, the multiplex PCR reads were re-called with MiXCR into one record per CDR3 protein. Counted here are about 500,000 distinct CDR3 sequences, 14% occurring once; the ten biggest clones make up over 8%. The table lists this clonotype with many counts. Serum thyroxine and TRAb, along with clinical symptoms, thyroid ultrasound and orbital computed tomography, were what diagnosis relied on. The TCR originated in a woman in her twenties or thirties with Graves' ophthalmopathy. Sequencing used blood.

This CDR3 reads CASRLAFQETQYF. The CDR3 bases are TGTGCCAGCAGGCTAGCATTCCAAGAGACCCAGTACTTC. J is TRBJ2-5 and V is TRBV6-1; D perhaps matches TRBD2 (5 bases). Trimming stripped 6 bases from V and 1 base from J, with 9 bases between. The CDR3 spans 13 residues. Germline V gene lookup returns CDR1 MNHNS and CDR2 SASEGT.